The rows below give T cell receptor beta chains drawn from one sample of a study of cytotoxic CD8 clonotypes in ibrutinib-treated CLL. Only in-frame clones appear in the TCRdb table, and some are missing; sequencing was by immunoSEQ multiplex PCR. The sample lists some 300,000 clones, roughly 85% occurring once. Source: PBMCs, taken before ibrutinib treatment. These receptors were taken from a human donor with chronic lymphocytic leukemia. Both conserved end residues are part of each CDR3. A D gene is named only where the DNA matches it firmly. Size tells how often a clone was seen (once, few, many) or the class of an expanded clone, and some rows leave it out.

TRBV28	TRBJ2-6	NA	NA	TGTGCCACCAAAAATCCGGGACGTCACTCTGGGGCCAACGTCCTGACTTTC	CATKNPGRHSGANVLTF
TRBV19	TRBJ1-4	NA	TRBD1	TGTGCCAGTAGTGCGGACAGGGGGCGATTTGAAAAACTGTTTTTT	CASSADRGRFEKLFF
TRBV5-1	TRBJ2-5	NA	NA	TGCGCCAGCAGCTTACAGAAAGGGGGGTTGGAGACCCAGTACTTC	CASSLQKGGLETQYF
TRBV5-6	TRBJ2-5	NA	NA	TGTGCCAGCAGCTTTGTGACTGGGGGGAGCCAACAAGAGACCCAGTACTTC	CASSFVTGGSQQETQYF
TRBV5-1	TRBJ1-3	NA	NA	TGCGCCAGCAGCTTGGACCTTACAGGGACGTCGGACACCATATATTTT	CASSLDLTGTSDTIYF
TRBV7-2	TRBJ2-5	NA	NA	TGTGCCAGCAGCCTCCTATTTCAGGAGACCCAGTACTTC	CASSLLFQETQYF
TRBV4-3	TRBJ2-2	once	NA	TGCGCCAGCAGCCAAGACCACCCTTTAGCGAACACCGGGGAGCTGTTTTTT	CASSQDHPLANTGELFF
TRBV28	TRBJ2-7	once	NA	TGTGCCAGCAACATACAGGGACTGGTCTCCTACGAGCAGTACTTC	CASNIQGLVSYEQYF
TRBV6-1	TRBJ2-2	few	NA	TGTGCCAGCAAGGCGACCACGTGGAGCACCGGGGAGCTGTTTTTT	CASKATTWSTGELFF
TRBV18	TRBJ2-1	NA	NA	TGTGCCAGCGCTAAAGGGATGCCGGAACTCTACAATGAGCAGTTCTTC	CASAKGMPELYNEQFF
TRBV29-1	TRBJ2-3	NA	NA	TGCAGTGAAGGGGATACGCAGTATTTT	CSEGDTQYF
TRBV30	TRBJ1-1	NA	NA	TGTGCCTGGAGTGTAGGGGTGAACACTGAAGCTTTCTTT	CAWSVGVNTEAFF
TRBV19	TRBJ1-3	NA	NA	TGTGCCAGTAGTTGGGGCCCCTCGAGCTCTGGAAACACCATATATTTT	CASSWGPSSSGNTIYF
TRBV19	TRBJ2-5	NA	NA	TGTGCCAGTAGTTCCCAGTACCAAGAGACCCAGTACTTC	CASSSQYQETQYF
TRBV30	TRBJ2-3	NA	NA	TGTGCCTGGAGTGCGGGATCAGATACGCAGTATTTT	CAWSAGSDTQYF
TRBV19	TRBJ2-7	NA	NA	TGTGCCAGTAGTGCGAGTCTAAAGAGCTCCTACGAGCAGTACTTC	CASSASLKSSYEQYF
TRBV7-2	TRBJ2-1	NA	TRBD2	TGTGCCAGCAGCTTAGCGGGGACTAGTACGGTCAATGAGCAGTTCTTC	CASSLAGTSTVNEQFF
TRBV5-1	TRBJ1-2	NA	NA	TGCGCCAGCAGCCCCCGACAAGGTTACGGGAACTATGGCTACACCTTC	CASSPRQGYGNYGYTF